The T cell receptor (beta chain) under discussion was sequenced for a study of blood T cell repertoires in COVID-19. Across the study: Sites across the United States, Italy and Spain contributed samples from acute and convalescent COVID-19.

This clone appeared once. Study processing details: Amplification with reference gene primers provided the estimates of nucleated cell counts. Profiled with immunoSEQ multiplex PCR; TCRdb holds only in-frame clones, not every one. V and J calls and clone size are those listed in that table; D and trimming were worked out from the DNA. The table includes about 120,000 clones, roughly 87% detected once. The germline CDR1 and CDR2 sequences are MNHEY and SVGAGI. The germline V and J ends were trimmed by 10 bases and 7 bases, with 20 bases remaining between them. This CDR3 has 15 residues. Sequenced sample: peripheral blood. The TCR originated in a man older than 75 with acute or convalescent COVID-19. The chain employs TRBV6-5 and TRBJ1-6, with D possibly TRBD1 on 5 matching bases. In nucleotides, the CDR3 is TGTGCCATCCCGGGGGGGATAGGTAAAAATTCACCCCTCCACTTT. It is translated as CAIPGGIGKNSPLHF.